This TCR beta chain appears in the sequencing data of a study of CD8+CD57+ T cells in acquired aplastic anemia. TCR beta VDJ and CDR3 profiles were obtained from a genomic DNA template. One entry per CDR3 protein, called by TCRdb with MiXCR from the reads. Here the sample spans around 500,000 distinct CDR3 sequences, roughly 34% being singletons. Individuals selected for sequencing had exhibited CD8+CD57+ cell expansion on flow cytometry. Every patient presented with severe acquired aplastic anemia. Blood samples were obtained from patients who had received no prior therapy. This clonotype was observed many times. CDR3 length: 10 residues. With 10 bases removed from V and 2 bases from J, the gap between germline ends came to 5 bases. Germline lookup yields CDR1 MGHDK and CDR2 SYGVNS.

The rearrangement links TRBV25-1 to TRBJ1-2; no reliable D call. The specimen was sorted CD4+, CD8+, or CD8+CD57+ T cells (not recorded which) from PBMCs. The source is a human donor with aplastic anemia. Here the CDR3 reads CATLNYGYTF. The CDR3, as DNA: TGTGCCACTCTGAACTATGGCTACACCTTC.